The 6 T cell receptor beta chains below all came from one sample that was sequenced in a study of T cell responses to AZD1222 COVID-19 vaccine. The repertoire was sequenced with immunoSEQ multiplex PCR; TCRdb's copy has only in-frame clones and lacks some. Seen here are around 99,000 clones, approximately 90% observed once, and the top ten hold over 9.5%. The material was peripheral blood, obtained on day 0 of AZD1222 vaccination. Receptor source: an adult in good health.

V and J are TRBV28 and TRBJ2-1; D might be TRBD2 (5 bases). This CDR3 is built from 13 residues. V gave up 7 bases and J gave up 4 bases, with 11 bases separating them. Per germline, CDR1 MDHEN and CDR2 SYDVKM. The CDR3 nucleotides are TGTGCCAGCAAAGCGACTAATTACAATGAGCAGTTCTTC. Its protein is CASKATNYNEQFF.

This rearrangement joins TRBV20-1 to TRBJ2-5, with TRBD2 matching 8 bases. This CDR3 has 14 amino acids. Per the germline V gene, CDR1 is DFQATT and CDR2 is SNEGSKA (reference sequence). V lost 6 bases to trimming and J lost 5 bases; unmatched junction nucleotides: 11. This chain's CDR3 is CSASSGGGRETQYF. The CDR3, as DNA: TGCAGTGCGAGTTCCGGGGGGGGCCGGGAGACCCAGTACTTC.

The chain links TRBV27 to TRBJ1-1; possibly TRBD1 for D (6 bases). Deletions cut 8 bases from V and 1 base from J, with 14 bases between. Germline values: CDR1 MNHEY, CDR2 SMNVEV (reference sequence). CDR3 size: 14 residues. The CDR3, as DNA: TGTGCCAGCCATGTACAGGGAACGAACACTGAAGCTTTCTTT. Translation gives CASHVQGTNTEAFF.

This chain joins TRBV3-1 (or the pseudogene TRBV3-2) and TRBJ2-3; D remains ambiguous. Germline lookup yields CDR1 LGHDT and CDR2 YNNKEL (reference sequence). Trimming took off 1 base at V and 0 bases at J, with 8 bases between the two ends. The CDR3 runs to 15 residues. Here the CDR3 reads CASSQVRVSTDTQYF. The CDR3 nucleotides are TGTGCCAGCAGCCAAGTAAGGGTGAGCACAGATACGCAGTATTTT.

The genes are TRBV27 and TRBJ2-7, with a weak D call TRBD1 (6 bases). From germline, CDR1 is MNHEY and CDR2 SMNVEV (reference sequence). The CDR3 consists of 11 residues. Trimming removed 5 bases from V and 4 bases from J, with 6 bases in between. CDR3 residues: CASSDRYEQYF. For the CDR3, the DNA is TGTGCCAGCAGTGACAGGTACGAGCAGTACTTC.

The DNA for the CDR3 is TGTGCCAGCAGCTTAGACACATCACCCTCTGGAAACACCATATATTTT. It is translated as CASSLDTSPSGNTIYF. This chain links TRBV11-3 with TRBJ1-3, with unresolved D. This CDR3 is 16 amino acids long. Trimming shortened V by 0 bases and J by 0 bases, and 9 bases separated the two germline ends. Germline CDR1 SGHNT, CDR2 YENEEA.